A single sample is the source of the 24 T cell receptor beta chains below, sequenced in a study of Ad26.COV2.S vaccination and SARS-CoV-2 variants. Profiled with immunoSEQ multiplex PCR; TCRdb holds only in-frame clones, not every one. The sample lists approximately 420,000 clones, roughly 88% occurring once. Treatment defined: some 20 received Ad26.COV2.S at low or high dose, single or two shots; about 5 received placebo; per-sample allocation not given. Sampling was done on day 63 after the first vaccine or placebo injection. This specimen consisted of peripheral blood, obtained in a trial of Ad26.COV2.S vaccine versus placebo. All receptors derive from a person aged 18-60 years who received the Ad26.COV2.S COVID-19 vaccine or a placebo.

This clone showed up just once. The chain recombines TRBV5-6 with TRBJ2-5; D gene ambiguous. The length of the CDR3 is 13 residues. From germline, CDR1 is SGHDT and CDR2 YYEEEE. Trimming removed 0 bases at V and 5 bases at J, with 8 bases between. The CDR3 here is CASSLGARETQYF. The CDR3 DNA reads TGTGCCAGCAGCTTGGGAGCCAGGGAGACCCAGTACTTC.

The gene calls are TRBV27 and TRBJ2-1; a weak D match, TRBD2 (5 bases). There are 15 residues in the CDR3. Germline CDR1 is MNHEY and CDR2 is SMNVEV (reference sequence). V was shortened by 3 bases and J by 1 base, with 10 bases between the two germline ends. DNA for the CDR3: TGTGCCAGCAGTTTTCTGGGAGCATCCTACAATGAGCAGTTCTTC. This encodes CASSFLGASYNEQFF.

This clone was seen once. The chain employs TRBV28 and TRBJ1-3; the D is unclear. This CDR3 has 14 amino acids. Per the germline V gene, CDR1 is MDHEN and CDR2 is SYDVKM. The V end lost 5 bases, the J end lost 9 bases, and 17 bases lay between the germline ends. CDR3 bases: TGTGCCAGCAGTCTGGACTTTGGGGAGGTCACCATATATTTT. This sequence encodes CASSLDFGEVTIYF.

J is TRBJ2-6 and V is TRBV2, with D maybe TRBD1 (6 bases). V was clipped by 3 bases and J by 0 bases, with 12 bases between them. Germline values: CDR1 SNHLY, CDR2 FYNNEI. This CDR3 spans 17 amino acids. The CDR3 bases are TGTGCCAGCAGTGACGGACAGTTAAGCTCTGGGGCCAACGTCCTGACTTTC. Protein sequence: CASSDGQLSSGANVLTF.

The chain carries TRBV7-9 and TRBJ1-3, with D possibly matching TRBD1 (5 bases). V lost 1 base, J lost 8 bases, and 15 bases lay in between. CDR3 length: 15 residues. In germline, CDR1 is SEHNR, CDR2 FQNEAQ (reference sequence). CDR3 region: CASSLGTGSRDTIYF. The CDR3 region has the DNA TGTGCCAGCAGCTTAGGAACAGGAAGTAGGGACACCATATATTTT.

V and J are TRBV9 and TRBJ2-3, with 9 bases that match TRBD2. V lost 3 bases, J lost 6 bases, and 11 bases stayed unmatched. Per the germline V gene, CDR1 is SGDLS and CDR2 is YYNGEE. The length of the CDR3 is 16 residues. DNA for the CDR3: TGTGCCAGCAGCGGGAGCGGGGGGTCCTTATTCGATACGCAGTATTTT. Translating it yields CASSGSGGSLFDTQYF.

CDR3: CASTIKDRYYGYTF. Here the CDR3 DNA reads TGTGCCAGCACCATTAAGGACAGATACTATGGCTACACCTTC. The gene calls are TRBV5-5 and TRBJ1-2; weak D call: TRBD1 (6 bases). The CDR3 is 14 amino acids. CDR1 is SGHKS, CDR2 YYEKEE, per germline (reference sequence). The V end lost 6 bases, the J end lost 3 bases, and 15 bases lay between the germline ends.

The chain is built from TRBV7-9 and TRBJ2-3; perhaps TRBD2 as D (5 bases). Germline CDR1 reads SEHNR; CDR2 reads FQNEAQ (reference sequence). V lost 8 bases and J 4 bases, leaving 10 bases between the germline ends. CDR3 length: 12 amino acids. The CDR3 loop is CASVFGADTQYF. In nucleotides, the CDR3 is TGTGCCAGCGTTTTCGGGGCAGATACGCAGTATTTT.

This rearrangement joins TRBV10-3 to TRBJ2-2; possibly TRBD1 for D (5 bases). V lost 0 bases and J lost 5, with 10 bases in between. Germline V gene data show CDR1 as ENHRY and CDR2 as SYGVKD. CDR3 size: 15 residues. The chain's CDR3 is CAISESGARTGELFF. The CDR3, as DNA: TGTGCCATCAGTGAGTCTGGGGCGAGGACCGGGGAGCTGTTTTTT.

The chain recombines TRBV6-5 with TRBJ2-3, with D possibly matching TRBD1 (6 bases). V lost 6 bases and J lost 4, with 14 bases in between. The CDR3 consists of 14 residues. The germline gives CDR1 MNHEY, CDR2 SVGAGI. Here the CDR3 reads CASRPIQGPDTQYF. Here the CDR3 DNA reads TGTGCCAGCAGACCGATACAGGGACCAGATACGCAGTATTTT.

J is TRBJ2-3 and V is TRBV10-3, with D possibly being TRBD1 (5 bases). The CDR3 totals 13 residues. Germline CDR1 and CDR2: ENHRY and SYGVKD. Trimming removed 4 bases from V and 10 bases from J, with 15 bases in between. CDR3: CAISAQGEGSQYF. Here the CDR3 DNA reads TGTGCCATCAGTGCCCAGGGCGAAGGGTCGCAGTATTTT.

The CDR3 DNA follows: TGCGCCAGCAGCTTGGAACCGCAGAACACTGAAGCTTTCTTT. Translation: CASSLEPQNTEAFF. The V call is TRBV5-1, the J call TRBJ1-1; D uncertain. The V end was cut by 0 bases, the J end by 1 base, with 7 bases between. Germline-derived CDR1 and CDR2 are SGHRS and YFSETQ. The CDR3 spans 14 residues.

The genes are TRBV11-2 and TRBJ2-2, with D perhaps matching TRBD1 (6 bases). Germline CDR1 reads SGHAT; CDR2 reads FQNNGV. With 5 bases removed from V and 4 bases from J, the gap between germline ends came to 14 bases. The CDR3 contains 15 residues. Here the CDR3 reads CASSPLGQPTGELFF. In DNA, the CDR3 is TGTGCCAGCAGCCCGCTCGGACAGCCCACCGGGGAGCTGTTTTTT.

This sequence joins TRBV6-5 and TRBJ1-1; no firm D call. The germline gives CDR1 MNHEY, CDR2 SVGAGI. V lost 7 bases, J lost 1 base, and 13 bases lay in between. This CDR3 is 14 amino acids long. CDR3 coding DNA: TGTGCCAGCAACCGAGCACAACCGAACACTGAAGCTTTCTTT. It translates to CASNRAQPNTEAFF.

This sequence joins TRBV19 and TRBJ1-1; D not certain. CDR3 length equals 14 residues. The ends were cut back, 5 bases at V and 3 bases at J, with 13 bases in the middle. Germline V gene data show CDR1 as LNHDA and CDR2 as SQIVND (reference sequence). CDR3 protein: CASSPDRDYTEAFF. In nucleotides, the CDR3 is TGTGCCAGTAGTCCAGATAGGGATTACACTGAAGCTTTCTTT.

J is TRBJ1-1 and V is TRBV24-1; 8 bases align to TRBD1. Germline CDR1 and CDR2: KGHDR and SFDVKD. The CDR3 sequence is 15 residues long. Germline trimming cut 3 bases from V and 5 bases from J; bases unmatched to any gene: 7. CDR3 protein: CATSDNGQGWTEAFF. The CDR3, as DNA: TGTGCCACCAGTGATAATGGACAGGGTTGGACTGAAGCTTTCTTT.

The chain couples TRBV3-1 (or the pseudogene TRBV3-2) to TRBJ2-2, with D unclear. Trimming cost V 1 base and J 0 bases, with 6 bases left between them. The germline V gene has CDR1 LGHDT and CDR2 YNNKEL (reference sequence). The CDR3 extends over 15 amino acids. CDR3 loop: CASSQAGPNTGELFF. DNA of the CDR3: TGTGCCAGCAGCCAAGCAGGTCCGAACACCGGGGAGCTGTTTTTT.

The V call is TRBV2, the J call TRBJ2-7, with TRBD1 matching 8 bases. Trimming took 4 bases from V and 4 from J; bases not matched to a gene: 6. Germline CDR1 SNHLY, CDR2 FYNNEI. The CDR3 is 14 amino acids. CDR3 sequence (DNA): TGTGCCAGCAGTGGCCAGGGGGCAGCATACGAGCAGTACTTC. This sequence encodes CASSGQGAAYEQYF. Variable domain in full (rest from reference TRBV2 and TRBJ2-7): EPEVTQTPSHQVTQMGQEVILRCVPISNHLYFYWYRQILGQKVEFLVSFYNNEISEKSEIFDDQFSVERPDGSNFTLKIRSTKLEDSAMYFCASSGQGAAYEQYFGPGTRLTVT.

The rearrangement joins TRBV4-3 to TRBJ2-1; tentatively, D is TRBD1 (5 bases). In germline, CDR1 is LGHNA, CDR2 YSLEER. V was trimmed by 0 bases and J by 3 bases, leaving 12 bases between them. The CDR3 length is 16 residues. CDR3 bases: TGCGCCAGCAGCCAAGACGGGTTGGACAACTACAATGAGCAGTTCTTC. It encodes CASSQDGLDNYNEQFF.

The chain combines TRBV7-3 with TRBJ1-1; perhaps TRBD1 as D (5 bases). Germline CDR1 is SGHTA and CDR2 is FQGTGA. This CDR3 contains 14 residues. Deletions cut 5 bases from V and 6 bases from J, with 16 bases between. CDR3 sequence reads: CASSPVGGPSEAFF. For the CDR3, the DNA is TGTGCCAGCAGCCCGGTGGGGGGACCTTCTGAAGCTTTCTTT. The full variable domain, its missing parts supplied by reference TRBV7-3 and TRBJ1-1, is GAGVSQTPSNKVTEKGKYVELRCDPISGHTALYWYRQSLGQGPEFLIYFQGTGAADDSGLPNDRFFAVRPEGSVSTLKIQRTERGDSAVYLCASSPVGGPSEAFFGQGTRLTVV.

The chain carries TRBV11-2 and TRBJ1-6; D possibly corresponds to TRBD1 (5 bases). The CDR3 spans 12 residues. Germline lookup yields CDR1 SGHAT and CDR2 FQNNGV. Trimming removed 2 bases at V and 15 bases at J, with 11 bases between. For the CDR3, the DNA is TGTGCCAGCAGCTTATGGGGGGGACTCCTCCACTTT. Translated: CASSLWGGLLHF.

The rearrangement links TRBV7-3 to TRBJ1-2; D unresolved. The CDR3 has 13 amino acids. Trimming pared 2 bases from V and 5 bases from J, leaving 9 bases between. The germline V gene encodes CDR1 SGHTA and CDR2 FQGTGA. The CDR3 nucleotides are TGTGCCAGCAGCTTAGCGGGAGGTTATGGCTACACCTTC. Its translation is CASSLAGGYGYTF.

This rearrangement joins TRBV6-2 or TRBV6-3 to TRBJ1-5; 10 bases fit TRBD1. The CDR3 extends over 18 amino acids. The germline V gene has CDR1 MNHEY and CDR2 SVGEGT. After removal of 6 bases from V and 5 bases from J, the junction contained 16 bases not matched to a gene. This chain's CDR3 is CASSPRDRGGYRDQPQHF. In DNA, the CDR3 is TGTGCCAGCAGCCCACGGGACAGGGGTGGTTATAGGGATCAGCCCCAGCATTTT.

V is TRBV11-2 and J is TRBJ2-7, with a possible D match to TRBD1 (5 bases). V lost 4 bases, J lost 0 bases, and 16 bases lay in between. The CDR3 runs to 16 residues. CDR1 is SGHAT and CDR2 is FQNNGV in the germline V gene. CDR3: CASSSPRRARSYEQYF. The DNA of the CDR3 is TGTGCCAGCAGCTCCCCGCGCAGGGCGCGCTCCTACGAGCAGTACTTC.